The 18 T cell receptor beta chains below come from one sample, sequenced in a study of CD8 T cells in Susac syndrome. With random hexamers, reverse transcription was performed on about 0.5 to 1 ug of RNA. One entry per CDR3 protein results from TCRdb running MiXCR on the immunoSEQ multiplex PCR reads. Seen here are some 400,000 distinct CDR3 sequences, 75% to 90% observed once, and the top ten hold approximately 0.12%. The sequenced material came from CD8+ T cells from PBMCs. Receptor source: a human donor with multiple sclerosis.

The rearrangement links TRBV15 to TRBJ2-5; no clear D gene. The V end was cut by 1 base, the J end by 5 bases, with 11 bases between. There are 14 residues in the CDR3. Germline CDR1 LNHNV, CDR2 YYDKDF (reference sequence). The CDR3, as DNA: TGTGCCACCAGCAGAGTCTCCGATGGGGAGACCCAGTACTTC. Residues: CATSRVSDGETQYF.

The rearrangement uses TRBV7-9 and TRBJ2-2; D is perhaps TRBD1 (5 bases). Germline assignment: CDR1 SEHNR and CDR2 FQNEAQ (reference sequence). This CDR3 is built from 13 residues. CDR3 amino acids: CVSSGDRGGELFF. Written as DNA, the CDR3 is TGTGTCTCCAGTGGCGATAGGGGCGGGGAGCTGTTTTTT.

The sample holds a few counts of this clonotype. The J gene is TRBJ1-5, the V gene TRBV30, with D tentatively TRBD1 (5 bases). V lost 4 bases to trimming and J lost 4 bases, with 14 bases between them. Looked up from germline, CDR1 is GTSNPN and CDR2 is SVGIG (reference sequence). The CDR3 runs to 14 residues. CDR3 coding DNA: TGTGCCTGGAATTTCGGGGGGAAAAATCAGCCCCAGCATTTT. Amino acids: CAWNFGGKNQPQHF.

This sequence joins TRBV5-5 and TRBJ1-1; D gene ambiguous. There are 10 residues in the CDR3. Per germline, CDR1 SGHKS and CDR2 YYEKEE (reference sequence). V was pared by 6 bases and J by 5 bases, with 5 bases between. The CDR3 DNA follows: TGTGCCAGCACAGGAACTGAAGCTTTCTTT. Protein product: CASTGTEAFF.

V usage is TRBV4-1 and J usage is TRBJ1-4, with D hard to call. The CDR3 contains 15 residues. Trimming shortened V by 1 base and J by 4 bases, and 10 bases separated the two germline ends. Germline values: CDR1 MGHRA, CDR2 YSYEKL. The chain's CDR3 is CASSQVAGLNEKLFF. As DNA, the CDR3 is TGCGCCAGCAGCCAAGTGGCCGGCCTTAATGAAAAACTGTTTTTT.

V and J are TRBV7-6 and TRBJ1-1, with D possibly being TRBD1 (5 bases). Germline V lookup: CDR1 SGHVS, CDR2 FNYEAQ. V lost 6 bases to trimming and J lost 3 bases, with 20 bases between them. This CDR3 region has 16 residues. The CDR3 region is CASSRDIRAPDTEAFF. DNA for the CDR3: TGTGCCAGCAGTCGAGATATCAGGGCCCCTGACACTGAAGCTTTCTTT. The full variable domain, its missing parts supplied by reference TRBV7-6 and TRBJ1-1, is GAGVSQSPRYKVTKRGQDVALRCDPISGHVSLYWYRQALGQGPEFLTYFNYEAQQDKSGLPNDRFSAERPEGSISTLTIQRTEQRDSAMYRCASSRDIRAPDTEAFFGQGTRLTVV.

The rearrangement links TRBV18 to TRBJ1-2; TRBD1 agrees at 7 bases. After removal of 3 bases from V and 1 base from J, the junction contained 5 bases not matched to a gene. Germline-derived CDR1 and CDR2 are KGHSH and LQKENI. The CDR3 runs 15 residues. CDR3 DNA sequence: TGTGCCAGCTCACCCTGGGACAGCGATAACTATGGCTACACCTTC. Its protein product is CASSPWDSDNYGYTF.

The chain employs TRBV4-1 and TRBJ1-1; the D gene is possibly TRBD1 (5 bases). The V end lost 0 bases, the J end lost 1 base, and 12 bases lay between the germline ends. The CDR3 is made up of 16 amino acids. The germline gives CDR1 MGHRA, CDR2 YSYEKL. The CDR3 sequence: CASSQDILTGNTEAFF. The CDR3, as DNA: TGCGCCAGCAGCCAAGATATATTAACAGGGAACACTGAAGCTTTCTTT.

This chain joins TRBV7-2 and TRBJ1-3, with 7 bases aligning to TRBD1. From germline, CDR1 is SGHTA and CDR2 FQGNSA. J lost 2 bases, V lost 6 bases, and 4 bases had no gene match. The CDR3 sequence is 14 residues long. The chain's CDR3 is CASRPDRAGNTIYF. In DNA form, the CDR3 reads TGTGCCAGCAGGCCTGACAGGGCTGGAAACACCATATATTTT.

The CDR3 DNA reads TGTGCCAGCACCCAACTAGCGGGAGCCTCCGAGCAGTACTTC. Amino acids: CASTQLAGASEQYF. The rearrangement uses TRBV12-3 or TRBV12-4 and TRBJ2-7, with 11 bases identical to TRBD2. The CDR3 totals 14 residues. J gave up 6 bases and V 7 bases, and 8 bases lay outside the gene matches.

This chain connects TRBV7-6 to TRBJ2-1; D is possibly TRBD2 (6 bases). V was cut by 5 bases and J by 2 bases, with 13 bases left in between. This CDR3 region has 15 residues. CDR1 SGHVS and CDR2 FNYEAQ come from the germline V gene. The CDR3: CASSPGGGTYNEQFF. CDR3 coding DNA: TGTGCCAGCAGCCCCGGGGGAGGCACCTACAATGAGCAGTTCTTC.

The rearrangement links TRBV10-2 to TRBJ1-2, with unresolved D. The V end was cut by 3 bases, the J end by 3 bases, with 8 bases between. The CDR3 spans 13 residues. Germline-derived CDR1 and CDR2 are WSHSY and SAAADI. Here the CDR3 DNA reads TGCGCCAGCAGTGAAATAGGCGACTATGGCTACACCTTC. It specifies CASSEIGDYGYTF.

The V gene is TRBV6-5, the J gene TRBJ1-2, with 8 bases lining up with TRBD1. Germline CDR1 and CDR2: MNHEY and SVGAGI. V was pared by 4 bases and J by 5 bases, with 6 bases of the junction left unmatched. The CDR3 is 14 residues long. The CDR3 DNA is TGTGCCAGCAGTTTACGACAGGGGATATATGGCTACACCTTC. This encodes CASSLRQGIYGYTF.

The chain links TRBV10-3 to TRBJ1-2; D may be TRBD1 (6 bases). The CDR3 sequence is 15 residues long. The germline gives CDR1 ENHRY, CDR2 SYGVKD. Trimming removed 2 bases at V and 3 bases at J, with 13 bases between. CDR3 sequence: CAISEVVGGDYGYTF. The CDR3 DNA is TGTGCCATCAGTGAGGTCGTAGGGGGGGACTATGGCTACACCTTC.

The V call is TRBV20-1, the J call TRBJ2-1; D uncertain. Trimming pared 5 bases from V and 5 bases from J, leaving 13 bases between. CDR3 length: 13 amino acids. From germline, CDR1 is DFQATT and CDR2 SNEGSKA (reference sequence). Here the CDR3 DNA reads TGCAGTGCTCCACCAGACCCCGACAATGAGCAGTTCTTC. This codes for CSAPPDPDNEQFF.

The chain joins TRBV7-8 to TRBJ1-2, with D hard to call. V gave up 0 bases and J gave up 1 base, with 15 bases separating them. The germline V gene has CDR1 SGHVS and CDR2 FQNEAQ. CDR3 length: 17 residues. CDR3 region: CASSLAVGQALNYGYTF. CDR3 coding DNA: TGTGCCAGCAGCTTAGCGGTTGGGCAGGCCCTTAACTATGGCTACACCTTC. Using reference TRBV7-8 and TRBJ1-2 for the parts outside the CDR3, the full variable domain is GAGVSQSPRYKVAKRGQDVALRCDPISGHVSLFWYQQALGQGPEFLTYFQNEAQLDKSGLPSDRFFAERPEGSVSTLKIQRTQQEDSAVYLCASSLAVGQALNYGYTFGSGTRLTVV.

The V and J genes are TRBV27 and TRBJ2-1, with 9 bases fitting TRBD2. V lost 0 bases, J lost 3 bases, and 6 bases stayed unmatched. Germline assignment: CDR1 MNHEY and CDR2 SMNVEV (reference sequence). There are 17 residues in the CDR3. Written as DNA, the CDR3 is TGTGCCAGCAGTTTATCCGGACTAGCGTCCGTCTACAATGAGCAGTTCTTC. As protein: CASSLSGLASVYNEQFF.

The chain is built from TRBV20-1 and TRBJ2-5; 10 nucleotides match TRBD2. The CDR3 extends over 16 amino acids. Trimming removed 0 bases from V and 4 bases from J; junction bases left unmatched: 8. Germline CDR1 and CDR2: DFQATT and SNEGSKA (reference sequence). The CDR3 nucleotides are TGCAGTGCTAGAGATAGGGTAGCGGGAGGTTTAGAGACCCAGTACTTC. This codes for CSARDRVAGGLETQYF.